This section outlines one T cell receptor (beta chain) sequence together with its context. The junction departs from germline at one end; a sequencing error may be responsible. This specimen comes from a study of blood T cells in healthy people across ages. Donors were healthy Caucasian individuals from Russia aged roughly 6 to 90. Peripheral blood from each donor was collected in a volume of approximately 9.5 milliliters. The CDR3 loop spans 15 amino acids. Germline CDR1 and CDR2: SGHKS and YYEKEE (reference sequence). Using a J-beta primer mix together with a sample-barcoded 5' primer, a second PCR was run for about 6 to 12 cycles. One entry per CDR3 protein, called by TCRdb with MiXCR from the 5' RACE reads. The table lists 1.5 million or so distinct CDR3 sequences, under 55% of them singletons.

Material: blood. The chain recombines TRBV5-5 with TRBJ2-1; possibly TRBD1 or TRBD2 for D (5 bases each). The TCR sequence derives from a young woman in good health. In DNA, the CDR3 is TGTGCCTGCAGAGGAAATTGGGGGAGCTACAATGAGCAGTTCTTC. Translating gives CACRGNWGSYNEQFF.